This T cell receptor (beta chain) is drawn from a study of regulatory T cells in long-lasting Graves disease. In building TCR beta libraries, iRepertoire HTBI primers were used together with Arm-PCR of CDR3 regions. TCRdb itself ran the multiplex PCR reads through MiXCR, one entry per CDR3 protein. Altogether approximately 210,000 distinct CDR3 sequences are present, around 19% being singletons, with the ten largest covering approximately 20%. Germline V gives CDR1 MNHEY, CDR2 SVGAGI. V shed 0 bases and J shed 0 bases, with 12 bases lying between them. The CDR3 consists of 17 residues. The time point is: newly diagnosed GD, antithyroid drugs for less than 3 months. Making the TCR library involved RNA that had been extracted from PBMCs.

The sequencing here drew on peripheral blood mononuclear cells (PBMCs), taken at new diagnosis, from a patient treated with antithyroid drugs. The receptor was isolated from a female donor with Graves disease. The chain couples TRBV6-5 to TRBJ1-3; the D gene is possibly TRBD1 (5 bases). This chain's CDR3 is CASSYSAPGTSGNTIYF. The CDR3 bases are TGTGCCAGCAGTTACTCGGCGCCCGGGACCTCTGGAAACACCATATATTTT.